This is a list of T cell receptor beta chains from one sample in a study of blood T cell repertoires in COVID-19. The assay was immunoSEQ multiplex PCR, and TCRdb's table has in-frame clones only and misses some. The sample holds fewer than 20,000 clones, about nine tenths seen once. The sequencing input was peripheral blood. The receptors stem from a man at least 80 years old with acute or convalescent COVID-19. Both conserved end residues are part of each CDR3. D genes are given only for firm matches. Clone size is stated in some rows and not others, as once, few, many or a class when expanded.

>TRBV7-3|NA|TRBJ2-1|TRBD1
TGTGCCAGCAGCGCTTCCGGGACAGGGAGGGAAGAGCAGTTCTTC
CASSASGTGREEQFF
>TRBV5-4|NA|TRBJ1-2|NA
TGTGCCAGCAGCGCGGCTGGCCAAAACTATGGCTACACCTTC
CASSAAGQNYGYTF
>TRBV19|NA|TRBJ1-2|NA
TGTGCCAGTTCAAGGGGGGGAGGCTATGGCTACACCTTC
CASSRGGGYGYTF
>TRBV19|once|TRBJ1-6|NA
TGTGCCAGCTCTTTAGCCGGAGAATCACCCCTCCACTTT
CASSLAGESPLHF
>TRBV18|NA|TRBJ1-1|TRBD1
TGTGCCAGCTCACCAATTTCGGCAGGGGGCTCTGAAGCTTTCTTT
CASSPISAGGSEAFF
>TRBV2|NA|TRBJ1-5|TRBD1
TGTGCCAGCAGGCTCGACAGGGGGAATCAGCCCCAGCATTTT
CASRLDRGNQPQHF
>TRBV10-1|NA|TRBJ2-3|NA
TGCGCCAGCAGTGTAAATTGGGGGCCGAACACAGATACGCAGTATTTT
CASSVNWGPNTDTQYF
>TRBV29-1|NA|TRBJ1-1|NA
TGCAGCGCTGGACAAACGTCGAGCACTGAAGCTTTCTTT
CSAGQTSSTEAFF
>TRBV5-1|NA|TRBJ2-5|NA
TGCGCCAGCAGCCCTAACAGGGAACAAGAGACCCAGTACTTC
CASSPNREQETQYF
>TRBV30|NA|TRBJ1-3|NA
TGTGCCTGGGGGCGGGGGTTTATGGGAAACACCATATATTTT
CAWGRGFMGNTIYF
>TRBV29-1|NA|TRBJ1-5|TRBD1
TGCAGCGTTGTACAGGGGGAACATCAGCCCCAGCATTTT
CSVVQGEHQPQHF
>TRBV3-1/TRBV3-2|NA|TRBJ1-2|TRBD1
TGTGCCAGCAGCCAGGATCCACAGGGGCCGACGTCCTATGGCTACACCTTC
CASSQDPQGPTSYGYTF
>TRBV2|NA|TRBJ1-1|TRBD1
TGTGCCAGCAGTGGAGCCCCCAGGGGGCTAGAGACTGAAGCTTTCTTT
CASSGAPRGLETEAFF
>TRBV5-4|few|TRBJ2-7|TRBD2
TGTGCCAGCAGCCAAACTAGCGGGCCCTACGAGCAGTACTTC
CASSQTSGPYEQYF
>TRBV7-2|NA|TRBJ1-5|NA
TGTGCCAGCAGCACCCAGATGGGACGGGGGACGCTGGATTTT
CASSTQMGRGTLDF
>TRBV27|NA|TRBJ2-2|TRBD1
TGTGCCAGCAGTTCGACAGGGGCGAACACCGGGGAGCTGTTTTTT
CASSSTGANTGELFF
>TRBV30|NA|TRBJ1-2|NA
TGTGCCTGGAGTCCCCCGGGGACTCTGGACTATGGCTACACCTTC
CAWSPPGTLDYGYTF
>TRBV19|NA|TRBJ2-5|NA
TGTGCCAGTAGTCCGCCCGGGACAATTAAAGAGACCCAGTACTTC
CASSPPGTIKETQYF
>TRBV12-3/TRBV12-4|NA|TRBJ1-1|NA
TGTGCCAGCAGTACAGGGTACACTGAAGCTTTCTTT
CASSTGYTEAFF
>TRBV12-5|NA|TRBJ1-3|TRBD1
TGTGCTAGTGGTTTGGTACTCTTCGGGTCTTGGACAGGGGGCTCCAACACCATATATTTT
CASGLVLFGSWTGGSNTIYF
>TRBV30|NA|TRBJ2-7|NA
TGTGCCTGGAGTGTACAGGACAGCACGCGGCAGTACTTC
CAWSVQDSTRQYF
>TRBV9|NA|TRBJ2-5|TRBD2
TGTGCCAGCAGCGTATCGTCTAGCGGGAGTGGAGAGACCCAGTACTTC
CASSVSSSGSGETQYF
>TRBV2|NA|TRBJ1-2|TRBD1
TGTGCCAGCAGTGGAGGACAGGGGATCTATGGCTACACCTTC
CASSGGQGIYGYTF
>TRBV7-9|NA|TRBJ2-3|TRBD2
TGTGCCAGCAGCTTCTGGCGGGAGACAGATACGCAGTATTTT
CASSFWRETDTQYF
>TRBV6-5|NA|TRBJ1-6|TRBD1
TGTGCCAGCAGTCCCGGACAGGCCTCACCCCTCCACTTT
CASSPGQASPLHF
>TRBV2|NA|TRBJ1-1|NA
TGTGCCAGCAACCTGATGTTGACAGAAGCTTTCTTT
CASNLMLTEAFF
>TRBV5-8|NA|TRBJ1-5|TRBD1
TGTGCCAGCAGCTTAGGACAGGGTAGGGGCAATCAGCCCCAGCATTTT
CASSLGQGRGNQPQHF
>TRBV7-9|few|TRBJ1-1|NA
TGTGCCAGCAGCTTAGGACAGTGGAACACTGAAGCTTTCTTT
CASSLGQWNTEAFF
>TRBV4-1|NA|TRBJ1-1|TRBD1
TGCGCCAGCAGCCAACCGGGACAGTACACTGAAGCTTTCTTT
CASSQPGQYTEAFF
>TRBV9|NA|TRBJ2-1|NA
TGTGCCAGCAGCGTAGGACAAGGGAGTGAGCAGTTCTTC
CASSVGQGSEQFF
>TRBV28|NA|TRBJ1-6|NA
TGTGCCAGCAGTAACAGGGTGAACAATTCACCCCTCCACTTT
CASSNRVNNSPLHF
>TRBV12-3/TRBV12-4|NA|TRBJ2-7|TRBD2
TGTGCCAGCAGCCCCGGACTAGGCGAGCAGTACTTC
CASSPGLGEQYF
>TRBV27|NA|TRBJ1-3|TRBD1
TGTGCCAGCGGTCAACGGGGACAGGGCTCTGGAAACACCATATATTTT
CASGQRGQGSGNTIYF
>TRBV30|NA|TRBJ1-1|NA
TGTGCCTGGAGTCCGCAGGGAACCGAAGCTTTCTTT
CAWSPQGTEAFF
>TRBV9|NA|TRBJ1-3|NA
TGTGCCAGCAGCGGGGGGGGCTTGGCAAACACCATATATTTT
CASSGGGLANTIYF
>TRBV19|NA|TRBJ2-7|NA
TGTGCCAGTAGTAGGAGTCAGGGTGGATACGAGCAGTACTTC
CASSRSQGGYEQYF
>TRBV27|NA|TRBJ1-6|NA
TGTGCCAGCAGTTTTCAGGGCAACTCCTATAATTCACCCCTCCACTTT
CASSFQGNSYNSPLHF
>TRBV18|NA|TRBJ2-7|NA
TGTGCCAGCTCACCAGGCCTAGAACGCGAGCAGTACTTC
CASSPGLEREQYF
>TRBV9|NA|TRBJ2-5|NA
TGTGCCAGCAGCCGCGGACAAGAAGAGACCCAGTACTTC
CASSRGQEETQYF
>TRBV3-1/TRBV3-2|NA|TRBJ1-5|TRBD1
TGTGCCAGCAGCCAGACAGGGGGCAATCAGCCCCAGCATTTT
CASSQTGGNQPQHF
>TRBV7-9|NA|TRBJ1-6|TRBD1
TGTGCCAGCAGCTTAGCCCCAGGGGGAAATTCACCCCTCCACTTT
CASSLAPGGNSPLHF
>TRBV11-2|NA|TRBJ1-2|NA
TGTGCCAGCAGCCCCGGCCGGAGCGGGGGATGGGAGCAGTATGGCTACACCTTC
CASSPGRSGGWEQYGYTF
>TRBV6-1|NA|TRBJ1-2|NA
TGTGCCAGCAGTGAGAGGGGGAACTATGGCTACACCTTC
CASSERGNYGYTF
>TRBV7-9|NA|TRBJ2-5|TRBD1
TGTGCCAGCAGCTTAGAATGGGACAGGGGAAAGACCCAGTACTTC
CASSLEWDRGKTQYF
>TRBV5-1|NA|TRBJ2-5|TRBD2
TGCGCCAGCAGCTTTGCCAGCGGGGGGACAGAGACCCAGTACTTC
CASSFASGGTETQYF
>TRBV30|NA|TRBJ1-1|NA
TGTGCCTGGAGGAGACAGGCGAACACTGAAGCTTTCTTT
CAWRRQANTEAFF
>TRBV18|NA|TRBJ2-7|TRBD1
TGTGCCAGCTCGTCGGACAGGACTTACGAGCAGTACTTC
CASSSDRTYEQYF
>TRBV30|NA|TRBJ2-7|TRBD1
TGTGCCTGGGATACGACAGGGGGGTTTGACGAGCAGTACTTC
CAWDTTGGFDEQYF
>TRBV15|NA|TRBJ1-2|NA
TGTGCCACCAGCAGAGACCCGGGACACGGCTACACCTTC
CATSRDPGHGYTF
>TRBV7-9|NA|TRBJ2-7|TRBD1
TGTGCCAGCAGCTTAGTCAGCCTGCGGACAGGGGCCCGCGGCGAGCAGTACTTC
CASSLVSLRTGARGEQYF
>TRBV10-2|once|TRBJ2-1|TRBD2
TGCGCCAGCAGAATTAGCGGGGGGGCAATCAATGAGCAGTTCTTC
CASRISGGAINEQFF
>TRBV27|NA|TRBJ2-7|NA
TGTGCCAGCAGTTTAAATCAGGCCCTAATTTACGAGCAGTACTTC
CASSLNQALIYEQYF
>TRBV2|NA|TRBJ1-4|NA
TGTGCCAGCAATCCGGGACAAACGGATGAAAAACTGTTTTTT
CASNPGQTDEKLFF
>TRBV5-1|few|TRBJ1-2|NA
TGCGCCAGCAGCTTGGCCAACCAGGGAATAGGCTATGGCTACACCTTC
CASSLANQGIGYGYTF